A single sample is the source of the 30 T cell receptor beta chains below, sequenced in a study of blood T cell repertoires in COVID-19. TCRdb keeps only in-frame clones here, not all; method: immunoSEQ multiplex PCR. There are 90,000 or so clones in the sample; about 76% occur only once, and approximately 24% lies in the top ten. The sequencing input was peripheral blood. The receptors shown here come from a human donor in a cohort sampled during active COVID-19.

The V call is TRBV5-1, the J call TRBJ2-5; possibly TRBD2 for D (5 bases). The CDR3 runs to 13 residues. Trimming removed 0 bases from V and 5 bases from J, with 8 bases in between. CDR1 and CDR2 (germline): SGHRS, YFSETQ. The CDR3 reads CASSLVRGETQYF. CDR3 nucleotides: TGCGCCAGCAGCTTGGTCAGAGGGGAGACCCAGTACTTC.

This clone has only a few counts. J is TRBJ1-5 and V is TRBV5-5, with 7 bases that match TRBD1. V shed 0 bases, J shed 4 bases, and the junction held 4 bases outside the gene matches. The CDR3 totals 15 residues. Germline loops: CDR1 SGHKS, CDR2 YYEKEE (reference sequence). This CDR3 reads CASSLAGQKNQPQHF. CDR3 sequence (DNA): TGTGCCAGCAGCTTGGCGGGACAGAAGAATCAGCCCCAGCATTTT.

The rearrangement links TRBV5-1 to TRBJ2-1; 7 positions match TRBD2. The CDR3 has 15 residues. V was clipped by 5 bases and J by 4 bases; unmatched bases: 9. The germline V gene encodes CDR1 SGHRS and CDR2 YFSETQ. The CDR3 DNA sequence: TGCGCCAGCAGTCCAGCGGGACGGGGATACAATGAGCAGTTCTTC. Protein product: CASSPAGRGYNEQFF.

This clone has just a few counts. The V and J genes are TRBV6-1 and TRBJ2-5, with 9 bases lining up with TRBD2. Per germline, CDR1 MNHNS and CDR2 SASEGT. With 3 bases clipped from V and 6 bases from J, the junction kept 8 bases outside the gene matches. There are 15 residues in the CDR3. The CDR3 loop is CASSEMASGVKTQYF. The DNA for the CDR3 is TGTGCCAGCAGTGAGATGGCTAGCGGGGTCAAGACCCAGTACTTC.

The chain recombines TRBV4-2 with TRBJ2-1, with 10 bases lining up with TRBD2. The CDR3 length is 16 residues. Unmatched junction bases numbered 8, after V lost 3 bases and J lost 6 bases. CDR1 LGHNA and CDR2 YNFKEQ come from the germline V gene. The CDR3 DNA reads TGTGCCAGCAGCCAGGTCGATAGCGGGAGGCTCAATGAGCAGTTCTTC. Amino acids: CASSQVDSGRLNEQFF.

The J gene is TRBJ1-1, the V gene TRBV5-4; 7 bases are shared with TRBD1. CDR1 SGHNT and CDR2 YYREEE come from the germline V gene (reference sequence). This CDR3 has 15 residues. The J segment lost 0 bases and the V segment lost 6 bases, leaving 8 bases of the junction unmatched. The DNA for the CDR3 is TGTGCCAGCACCCAAAGACAGGGAATGAACACTGAAGCTTTCTTT. Protein sequence: CASTQRQGMNTEAFF.

The chain uses TRBV7-9 and TRBJ1-2; D unresolved. V shed 2 bases and J shed 0 bases, with 7 bases lying between them. The CDR3 totals 14 residues. Germline V gene data show CDR1 as SEHNR and CDR2 as FQNEAQ (reference sequence). The CDR3 protein is CASSLSQANYGYTF. Written as DNA, the CDR3 is TGTGCCAGCAGCTTATCCCAGGCTAACTATGGCTACACCTTC.

This clone was found a few times. This chain links TRBV28 with TRBJ2-3, with 8 bases that match TRBD2. Per germline, CDR1 MDHEN and CDR2 SYDVKM. Trimming cost V 1 base and J 6 bases; bases outside gene matches: 18. CDR3 length: 19 residues. The CDR3 DNA follows: TGTGCCAGCAGTTTATTTGTGGGGGGTCGGCGGGAGGAGGTGGATACGCAGTATTTT. Its translation: CASSLFVGGRREEVDTQYF.

The CDR3 region is CASSLASSHYEQYF. The DNA for the CDR3 is TGTGCCAGCAGCTTAGCCTCTAGCCACTACGAGCAGTACTTC. This chain joins TRBV11-2 and TRBJ2-7, with D possibly being TRBD2 (5 bases). In germline, CDR1 is SGHAT, CDR2 FQNNGV. V was shortened by 1 base and J by 3 bases, with 10 bases between the two germline ends. This CDR3 contains 14 residues. The variable domain in full, completed from reference TRBV11-2 and TRBJ2-7, reads EAGVAQSPRYKIIEKRQSVAFWCNPISGHATLYWYQQILGQGPKLLIQFQNNGVVDDSQLPKDRFSAERLKGVDSTLKIQPAKLEDSAVYLCASSLASSHYEQYFGPGTRLTVT.

The J gene is TRBJ2-1, the V gene TRBV10-3, with 11 bases matching TRBD2. Germline trimming cut 6 bases from V and 10 bases from J; bases unmatched to any gene: 11. This CDR3 is built from 15 residues. Looked up from germline, CDR1 is ENHRY and CDR2 is SYGVKD. The CDR3 sequence is CAISHRLAGLGEQFF. The CDR3, as DNA: TGTGCCATCAGCCACCGACTAGCGGGATTAGGGGAGCAGTTCTTC.

This clone has a count of ten or more. This chain connects TRBV28 to TRBJ1-5; 7 nucleotides align to TRBD1. The ends lost 5 bases at V and 2 bases at J; junction bases unmatched: 6. The CDR3 totals 15 residues. Germline V CDR1 and CDR2: MDHEN, SYDVKM. CDR3 DNA: TGTGCCAGCAGTACCGGACAGGCTGGCAATCAGCCCCAGCATTTT. This encodes CASSTGQAGNQPQHF.

J is TRBJ2-5 and V is TRBV6-1, with 9 nucleotides matching TRBD2. Germline V CDR1 and CDR2: MNHNS, SASEGT. The CDR3 loop spans 18 amino acids. J was trimmed by 1 base and V by 3 bases; bases with no gene match: 12. The CDR3 sequence is CASSDRGSVAGAQETQYF. As DNA, the CDR3 is TGTGCCAGCAGTGATAGGGGGTCGGTAGCGGGAGCCCAAGAGACCCAGTACTTC.

The rearrangement uses TRBV5-1 and TRBJ1-1, with a weak D call TRBD1 (5 bases). V lost 4 bases and J lost 1, with 14 bases in between. The CDR3 is 15 residues long. Germline V CDR1 and CDR2: SGHRS, YFSETQ. This CDR3 reads CASSAPDGGNTEAFF. The CDR3, as DNA: TGCGCCAGCAGCGCCCCGGACGGGGGGAACACTGAAGCTTTCTTT.

This clone has only a few counts. The chain joins TRBV18 to TRBJ1-1; D is possibly TRBD1 (5 bases). Germline CDR1 KGHSH, CDR2 LQKENI. V lost 9 bases to trimming and J lost 1 base, with 12 bases between them. The CDR3 contains 13 residues. The CDR3 DNA follows: TGTGCCAGTTCAGGACAAGCGAACACTGAAGCTTTCTTT. Its protein product is CASSGQANTEAFF.

This clone was seen a handful of times. This sequence joins TRBV6-5 and TRBJ1-2, with 8 bases identical to TRBD1. Looked up from germline, CDR1 is MNHEY and CDR2 is SVGAGI. V gave up 6 bases and J gave up 6 bases; unmatched junction bases: 12. The CDR3 is 15 residues long. The CDR3 loop reads CASRQGYRGYNGYTF. For the CDR3, the DNA is TGTGCCAGCAGGCAGGGGTACAGGGGGTATAATGGCTACACCTTC.

The rearrangement uses TRBV12-3 or TRBV12-4 and TRBJ1-1; D not certain. The V end was cut by 6 bases, the J end by 6 bases, with 14 bases between. The CDR3 sequence is 13 residues long. CDR3 sequence (DNA): TGTGCCAGCAGAAATACCGACAAATCTGAAGCTTTCTTT. It codes for CASRNTDKSEAFF.

Comments on this clone: The junction does not match germline at one end; this may be a read error. The V gene is TRBV7-7, the J gene TRBJ2-1, with 14 bases lining up with TRBD2. In germline, CDR1 is SSHAT, CDR2 FNYEAQ (reference sequence). This CDR3 comprises 16 residues. The CDR3 sequence is CASSLAGLAGVGEQFF. CDR3 nucleotide sequence: TGTGCTAGCAGCTTAGCGGGACTAGCGGGAGTCGGTGAGCAGTTCTTC.

The gene calls are TRBV25-1 and TRBJ2-5; D is ambiguous. This CDR3 has 13 residues. The germline V gene encodes CDR1 MGHDK and CDR2 SYGVNS. The V gene lost 9 bases and the J gene lost 0 bases, with 11 bases spanning the gap. CDR3 protein: CARPRQNQETQYF. The CDR3 nucleotides are TGTGCCAGGCCTCGACAAAACCAAGAGACCCAGTACTTC.

The J gene is TRBJ2-7, the V gene TRBV28; D is perhaps TRBD1 (7 bases). This CDR3 has 16 amino acids. The V end was cut by 4 bases, the J end by 1 base, with 17 bases between. The germline CDR1 and CDR2 sequences are MDHEN and SYDVKM. The DNA for the CDR3 is TGTGCCAGCAGTTCCGAGGGGGCAGGGAGGTCCTACGAGCAGTACTTC. It codes for CASSSEGAGRSYEQYF. The entire variable domain, with the rest obtained from reference TRBV28 and TRBJ2-7, is as follows: DVKVTQSSRYLVKRTGEKVFLECVQDMDHENMFWYRQDPGLGLRLIYFSYDVKMKEKGDIPEGYSVSREKKERFSLILESASTNQTSMYLCASSSEGAGRSYEQYFGPGTRLTVT.

CDR3 coding DNA: TGCGCCAGCAGCCTGACAGGGGGCGCATACAATGAGCAGTTCTTC. Translated, it gives CASSLTGGAYNEQFF. This rearrangement joins TRBV5-1 to TRBJ2-1; TRBD1 aligns across 10 bases. The CDR3 is 15 amino acids. Per germline, CDR1 SGHRS and CDR2 YFSETQ. J lost 4 bases, V lost 4 bases, and 5 bases had no gene match.

This clone has more than one count but fewer than ten. The V and J genes are TRBV2 and TRBJ2-4, with TRBD2 matching 7 bases. Per germline, CDR1 SNHLY and CDR2 FYNNEI. The CDR3 has 15 amino acids. V was clipped by 3 bases and J by 0 bases; unmatched bases: 2. The CDR3 sequence is CASSDPSGAKNIQYF. For the CDR3, the DNA is TGTGCCAGCAGTGATCCTAGCGGAGCCAAAAACATTCAGTACTTC. Together with reference TRBV2 and TRBJ2-4, the CDR3 gives the full variable domain: EPEVTQTPSHQVTQMGQEVILRCVPISNHLYFYWYRQILGQKVEFLVSFYNNEISEKSEIFDDQFSVERPDGSNFTLKIRSTKLEDSAMYFCASSDPSGAKNIQYFGAGTRLSVL.

The rearrangement links TRBV25-1 to TRBJ2-3, with TRBD2 matching over 7 bases. Germline CDR1 reads MGHDK; CDR2 reads SYGVNS. V trimming: 4 bases; J trimming: 2 bases; junction bases outside the gene matches: 6. This CDR3 is built from 15 residues. The CDR3 nucleotides are TGTGCCAGCAGTGCCAGCCTAGCGGACACAGATACGCAGTATTTT. Translation: CASSASLADTDTQYF.

The chain carries TRBV4-1 and TRBJ2-7, with TRBD2 as a possible D gene (7 bases). Germline CDR1 is MGHRA and CDR2 is YSYEKL. CDR3 length: 15 residues. Trimming took off 4 bases at V and 4 bases at J, with 17 bases between the two ends. The CDR3 loop is CASSRGEGGLYEQYF. The CDR3 nucleotides read TGCGCCAGCAGCCGCGGAGAGGGGGGGTTATACGAGCAGTACTTC.

The genes are TRBV5-1 and TRBJ2-3; 9 nucleotides match TRBD1. The germline gives CDR1 SGHRS, CDR2 YFSETQ. The CDR3 runs to 12 residues. Unmatched junction bases numbered 1, after V lost 6 bases and J lost 5 bases. The CDR3 protein is CASTGQGDTQYF. CDR3 sequence (DNA): TGCGCCAGCACGGGACAGGGAGATACGCAGTATTTT.

The chain joins TRBV11-3 to TRBJ2-1; the match to TRBD1 covers 8 bases. CDR3 length equals 17 residues. V dropped 0 bases and J dropped 4; count of bases not matched to a gene: 8. Germline V gene data show CDR1 as SGHNT and CDR2 as YENEEA. This chain's CDR3 is CASSLDPGRGPYNEQFF. DNA for the CDR3: TGTGCCAGCAGCTTAGATCCTGGCAGGGGGCCTTACAATGAGCAGTTCTTC.

CDR3 protein: CASSLGGSGDTQYF. The CDR3 bases are TGTGCCAGCAGCTTAGGGGGAAGCGGAGATACGCAGTATTTT. The V and J genes are TRBV13 and TRBJ2-3; D possibly corresponds to TRBD2 (5 bases). Between the trimmed V and J ends, which lost 0 bases and 5 bases, there was a span of 9 bases. The CDR3 spans 14 residues. The germline CDR1 and CDR2 sequences are PRHDT and FYEKMQ (reference sequence).

The rearrangement links TRBV29-1 to TRBJ2-7, with 10 bases aligning to TRBD1. Germline CDR1 is SQVTM and CDR2 is ANQGSEA. The CDR3 totals 16 residues. V shed 6 bases, J shed 0 bases, and the junction held 11 bases outside the gene matches. For the CDR3, the DNA is TGCAGCGTGGGGGCGAAGCGACAGGGGGCCTCCTACGAGCAGTACTTC. Protein sequence: CSVGAKRQGASYEQYF.

The chain uses TRBV4-3 and TRBJ2-1, with 11 bases fitting TRBD2. CDR3 length: 15 amino acids. CDR1 LGHNA and CDR2 YSLEER come from the germline V gene. Trimming at V came to 4 bases and at J to 5 bases, leaving 4 bases not matched to a gene. This CDR3 is CASSRGTSGHNEQFF. Here the CDR3 DNA reads TGCGCCAGCAGCCGAGGGACTAGCGGTCACAATGAGCAGTTCTTC.

This clone occurred a few times. The chain combines TRBV9 with TRBJ1-1; D uncertain. The V and J ends lost 0 bases and 1 base respectively, with 10 bases between them. The CDR3 has 15 residues. CDR1 is SGDLS and CDR2 is YYNGEE in the germline V gene. CDR3 protein: CASSVGPGGNTEAFF. CDR3 nucleotide sequence: TGTGCCAGCAGCGTAGGTCCAGGAGGGAACACTGAAGCTTTCTTT.

In DNA, the CDR3 is TGTGCCAGCAGCGGGCTAGCGGAGAGCACAGATACGCAGTATTTT. Translated, it gives CASSGLAESTDTQYF. The V call is TRBV9, the J call TRBJ2-3, with 7 nucleotides matching TRBD2. Germline CDR1 SGDLS, CDR2 YYNGEE. V shed 3 bases and J 0 bases; nucleotides not matched to a gene: 4. The CDR3 consists of 15 residues.